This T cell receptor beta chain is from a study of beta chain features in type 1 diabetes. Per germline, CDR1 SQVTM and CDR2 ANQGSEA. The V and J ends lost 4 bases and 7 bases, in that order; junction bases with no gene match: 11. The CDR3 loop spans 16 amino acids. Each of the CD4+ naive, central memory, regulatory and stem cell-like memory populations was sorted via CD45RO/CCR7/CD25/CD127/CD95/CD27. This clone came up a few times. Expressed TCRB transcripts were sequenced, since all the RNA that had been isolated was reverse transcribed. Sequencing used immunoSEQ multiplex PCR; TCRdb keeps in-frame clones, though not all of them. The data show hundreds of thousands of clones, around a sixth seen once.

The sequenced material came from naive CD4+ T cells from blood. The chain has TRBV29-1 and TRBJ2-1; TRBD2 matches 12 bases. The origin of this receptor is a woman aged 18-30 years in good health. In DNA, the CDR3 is TGCAGCGTTGTTTATGGGACTAGCGGGCTACGGAATGAGCAGTTCTTC. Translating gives CSVVYGTSGLRNEQFF.